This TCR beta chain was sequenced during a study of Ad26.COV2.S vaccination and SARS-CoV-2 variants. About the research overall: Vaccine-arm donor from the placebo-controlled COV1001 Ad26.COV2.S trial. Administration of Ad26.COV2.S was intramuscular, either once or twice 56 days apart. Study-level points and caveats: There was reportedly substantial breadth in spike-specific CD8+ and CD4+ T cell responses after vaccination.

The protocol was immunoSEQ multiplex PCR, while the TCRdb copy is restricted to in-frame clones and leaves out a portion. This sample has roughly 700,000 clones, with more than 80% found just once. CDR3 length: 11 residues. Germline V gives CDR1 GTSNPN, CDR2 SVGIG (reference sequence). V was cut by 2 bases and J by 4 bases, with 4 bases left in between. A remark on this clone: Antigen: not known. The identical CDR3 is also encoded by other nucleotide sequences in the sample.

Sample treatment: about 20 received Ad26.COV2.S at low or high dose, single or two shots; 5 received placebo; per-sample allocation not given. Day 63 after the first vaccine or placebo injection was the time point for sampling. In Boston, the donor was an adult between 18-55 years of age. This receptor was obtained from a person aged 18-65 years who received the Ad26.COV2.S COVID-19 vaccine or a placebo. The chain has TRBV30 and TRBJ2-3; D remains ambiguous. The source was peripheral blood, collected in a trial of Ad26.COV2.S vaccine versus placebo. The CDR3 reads CAWSPADTQYF. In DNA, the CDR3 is TGTGCCTGGAGTCCAGCAGATACGCAGTATTTT.